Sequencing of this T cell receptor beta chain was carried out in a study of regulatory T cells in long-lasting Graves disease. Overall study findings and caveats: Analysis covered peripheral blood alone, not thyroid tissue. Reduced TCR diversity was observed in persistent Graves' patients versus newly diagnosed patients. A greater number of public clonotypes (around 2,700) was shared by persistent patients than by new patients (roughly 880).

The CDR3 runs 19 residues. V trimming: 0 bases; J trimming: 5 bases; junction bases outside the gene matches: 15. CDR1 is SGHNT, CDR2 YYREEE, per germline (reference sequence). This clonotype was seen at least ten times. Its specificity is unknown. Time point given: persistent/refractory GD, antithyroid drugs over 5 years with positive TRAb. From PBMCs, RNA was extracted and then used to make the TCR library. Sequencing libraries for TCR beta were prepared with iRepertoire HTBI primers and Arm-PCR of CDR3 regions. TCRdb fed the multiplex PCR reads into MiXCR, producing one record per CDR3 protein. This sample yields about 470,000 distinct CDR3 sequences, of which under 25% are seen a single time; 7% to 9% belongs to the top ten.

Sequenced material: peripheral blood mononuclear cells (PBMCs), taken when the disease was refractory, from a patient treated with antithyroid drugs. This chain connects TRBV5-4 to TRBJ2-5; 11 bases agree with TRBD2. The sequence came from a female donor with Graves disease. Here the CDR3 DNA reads TGTGCCAGCAGCTTGGAACCGACTCCAGGACTAGCGGGTCACGAGACCCAGTACTTC. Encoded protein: CASSLEPTPGLAGHETQYF.